This paragraph covers one TCR beta chain sequence. Its antigen is not yet known. The record has no base qualities; no much larger clone is one base away. The 39 donors, aged 6 to 90 years, were systemically healthy Caucasian individuals from Russia. Each donor gave ten milliliters of peripheral blood, drawn into EDTA-treated Vacutainer tubes. Ficoll-Paque density-gradient centrifugation was used to isolate PBMCs, with at least 6.5 million obtained per sample. Trizol reagent was used to extract total RNA from the PBMCs, yielding at least 6 micrograms per sample. For every donor, flow cytometry on a PBMC aliquot measured the percentage of naive CD45RAhigh/CD27high T cells. The sample comes from a study of blood T cells in healthy people across ages (dated by TCRdb to between 2015 and 2017). Background for the entire study: In model experiments, template switching captured roughly one uniquely barcoded TCR beta cDNA molecule for every two T cells. To avoid experimental bias, donors of different ages were distributed randomly across sequencing lanes. To track age-related changes in TCR beta repertoire diversity, the study relied on deep sequencing normalized with unique cDNA molecular identifiers. Two additional independent replicas of 1 million unique cDNA reads from the same blood draw were analyzed for two donors (one aged 18 to 29 and one aged 80 or older). Four age groups were formed from the donors: young (average roughly 16 years), middle-aged (approximately 40), aged (about 68) and long-lived (about 80).

The library was built by means of 5' RACE. TCRdb shows the sequencer as Illumina HiSeq 2500. A second roughly 6 to 11 cycle PCR used a sample-barcoded 5' primer and a J-beta primer mix. Each TCR beta cDNA molecule received a unique molecular identifier from a template-switch 5' adaptor carrying 12 random nucleotides. Each sample yielded at least 2.5 million CDR3-containing paired-end reads. The Mint cDNA synthesis kit, primed by a TRBC-specific oligonucleotide, was used to synthesize first-strand cDNA from all RNA. Following uracil-DNA glycosylase treatment, a first 18-cycle PCR with universal primers M1SS and BC2_uni_R was performed on all cDNA. The published analysis was carried out like this. For normalization, 1 million high-quality reads, each with a distinct molecular identifier, were randomly selected from each sample. Reads with shared molecular identifiers were discarded instead of being binned into consensus sequences. MiTCR, run with a Q25 quality threshold and the strictest error-elimination algorithm, handled CDR3 identification, clonotype clustering and error correction. A nonparametric unseen species model using Euler transformation provided a lower-bound estimate of total TCR beta diversity. Through fastp at Q25 and MiXCR, TCRdb rebuilt clones from the public reads, retaining in-frame beta chains. Rows are combined by CDR3 protein, so each entry shows the most common genes and DNA. TCRdb's processing, not the study's, gives the V and J calls here. In all, the sample holds 600,000 or so distinct CDR3 sequences, and 20% to 25% of those were seen once. The top ten clonotypes cover roughly 3.6% of the sample.

Summary of the overall study and its limitations: Donor CMV infection status was unknown, potentially confounding age-related changes in expanded clonotypes. Observed TCR beta diversity per million T cells fell roughly linearly with age, and a significant reduction was already apparent by age about 38. Estimates of total diversity based on one million sequenced T cells were considered lower bounds and underestimates. The long-lived group showed more naive CD4+ T cells, fewer expanded clones and increased TCR diversity than the aged group, suggesting age selection. Since profiling was done on bulk unsorted PBMCs, naive and antigen-experienced compartments could not be conclusively compared. Observed TCR beta diversity correlated strongly with the percentage of naive T cells measured by flow cytometry.

Its CDR3 holds 14 amino acids, cysteine through phenylalanine. Only the CDR3 part of the read is kept: 42 bases, read in frame from the first base. The germline V gene encodes CDR1 DFQATT and CDR2 SNEGSKA (reference sequence). V loses 3 bases of germline sequence and J loses 3 bases, and the interval between the two ends is 12 bases. The receptor's source is a man in his 70s in good health. The sequence links TRBV20-1 to TRBJ2-1, with no D gene named confidently. The sequencing input was blood. CDR3 reads: CSARWWDLYNEQFF. At the DNA level, the sequence is TGCAGTGCTAGGTGGTGGGATCTCTACAATGAGCAGTTCTTC.